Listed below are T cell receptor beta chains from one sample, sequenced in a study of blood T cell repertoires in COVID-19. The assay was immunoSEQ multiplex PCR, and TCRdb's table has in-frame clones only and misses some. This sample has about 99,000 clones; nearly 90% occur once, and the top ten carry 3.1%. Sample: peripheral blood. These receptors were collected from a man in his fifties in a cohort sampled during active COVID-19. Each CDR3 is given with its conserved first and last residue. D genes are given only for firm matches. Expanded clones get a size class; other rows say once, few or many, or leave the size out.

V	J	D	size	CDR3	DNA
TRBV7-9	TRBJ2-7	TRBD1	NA	CASSRGDRGSEQYF	TGTGCCAGCAGCCGGGGGGACAGGGGCAGCGAGCAGTACTTC
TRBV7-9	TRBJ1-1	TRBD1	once	CASSAGDRGRSTEAFF	TGTGCCAGCAGCGCTGGGGACAGGGGAAGAAGCACTGAAGCTTTCTTT
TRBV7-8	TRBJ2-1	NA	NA	CASSLQGFEQFF	TGTGCCAGCAGCCTGCAGGGATTCGAGCAGTTCTTC
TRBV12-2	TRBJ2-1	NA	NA	CASRFRDDPPGQSTTCNEQFF	TGTGCAAGTCGCTTCAGGGACGACCCACCGGGACAGAGCACTACTTGCAATGAGCAGTTCTTC
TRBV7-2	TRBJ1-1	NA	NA	CASSAILGDNTEAFF	TGTGCCAGCAGCGCAATCCTCGGTGATAACACTGAAGCTTTCTTT
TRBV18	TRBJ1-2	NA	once	CASSPYQVQYYGYTF	TGTGCCAGCTCACCATACCAGGTCCAATATTATGGCTACACCTTC
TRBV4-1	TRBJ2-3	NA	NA	CASSPFSGSTDTQYF	TGCGCCAGCAGCCCCTTTTCAGGGAGCACAGATACGCAGTATTTT
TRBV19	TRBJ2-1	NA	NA	CASQLPGLDSYNEQFF	TGTGCCAGTCAACTGCCGGGTCTGGACTCCTACAATGAGCAGTTCTTC
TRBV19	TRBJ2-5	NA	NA	CASSIESSGTQYF	TGTGCCAGTAGTATAGAATCTTCGGGGACCCAGTACTTC
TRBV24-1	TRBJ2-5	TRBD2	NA	CATSAGLAQETQYF	TGTGCCACCAGTGCGGGACTAGCGCAAGAGACCCAGTACTTC
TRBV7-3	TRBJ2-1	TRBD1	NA	CASSRQGRNTEQFF	TGTGCCAGCAGCAGACAGGGACGGAACACTGAGCAGTTCTTC
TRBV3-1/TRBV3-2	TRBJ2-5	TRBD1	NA	CASSQGSGTAKKTQYF	TGTGCCAGCAGCCAAGGGTCCGGGACAGCCAAGAAGACCCAGTACTTC
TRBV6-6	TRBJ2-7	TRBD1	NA	CASSGQGYEQYF	TGTGCCAGCAGTGGACAGGGCTACGAGCAGTACTTC
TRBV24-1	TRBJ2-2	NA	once	CATSDPAHRTGELFF	TGTGCCACCAGTGACCCAGCCCACAGAACCGGGGAGCTGTTTTTT
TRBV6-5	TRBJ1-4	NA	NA	CASSRETGKNEKLFF	TGTGCCAGCAGTCGAGAGACAGGAAAGAATGAAAAACTGTTTTTT
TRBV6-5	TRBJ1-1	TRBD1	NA	CASSYAGGSNTEAFF	TGTGCCAGCAGTTACGCAGGGGGCTCGAACACTGAAGCTTTCTTT
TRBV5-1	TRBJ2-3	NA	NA	CASSFIEGTDTQYF	TGCGCCAGCAGTTTCATAGAGGGCACAGATACGCAGTATTTT
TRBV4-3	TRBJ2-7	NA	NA	CASSQEGLGGGEQYF	TGCGCCAGCAGCCAAGAAGGGTTGGGGGGTGGCGAGCAGTACTTC
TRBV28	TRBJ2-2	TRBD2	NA	CASTRGGSGTGELFF	TGTGCCAGCACCCGGGGGGGTTCCGGCACCGGGGAGCTGTTTTTT